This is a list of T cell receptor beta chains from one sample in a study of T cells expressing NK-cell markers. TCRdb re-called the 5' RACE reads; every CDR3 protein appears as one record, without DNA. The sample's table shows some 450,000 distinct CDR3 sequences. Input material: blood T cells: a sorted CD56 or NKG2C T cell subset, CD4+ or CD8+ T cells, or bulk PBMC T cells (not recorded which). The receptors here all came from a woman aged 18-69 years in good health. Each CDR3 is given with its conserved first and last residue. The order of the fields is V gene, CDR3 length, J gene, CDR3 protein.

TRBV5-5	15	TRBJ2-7	CASTQGRGGYYEQYF
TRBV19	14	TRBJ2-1	CASSLLGAYNEQFF
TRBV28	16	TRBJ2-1	CASTLGVGPRGNEQFF
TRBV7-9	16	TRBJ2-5	CASSLAGTGIQETQYF
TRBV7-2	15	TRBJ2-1	CASSLGRGSSNEQFF
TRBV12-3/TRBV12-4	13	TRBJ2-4	CASSLYWLDIQYF
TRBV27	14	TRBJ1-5	CASSDGNFNQPQHF
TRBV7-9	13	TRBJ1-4	CAGVQGSNEKLFF
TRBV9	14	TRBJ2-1	CASSVGLMGNEQFF
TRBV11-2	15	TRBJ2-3	CASSWTRGTTDTQYF
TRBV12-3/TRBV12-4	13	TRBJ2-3	CASREPGTDTQYF
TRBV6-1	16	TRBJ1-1	CASRHHRTGLNTEAFF
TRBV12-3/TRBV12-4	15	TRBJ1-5	CASSFAGGSNQPQHF
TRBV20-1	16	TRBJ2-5	CSATAGTSSVLETQYF
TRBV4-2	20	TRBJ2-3	CASRYGQTWTSGDYTDTQYF
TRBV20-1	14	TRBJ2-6	CSAPSGTGANVLTF
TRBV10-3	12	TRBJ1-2	CAISGGDNGYTF
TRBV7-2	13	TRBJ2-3	CASSLGRMNTQYF
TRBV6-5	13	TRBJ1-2	CASRFGQNYGYTF
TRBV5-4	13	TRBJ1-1	CASSFQVVTEAFF
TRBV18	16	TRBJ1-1	CASSPPSELLNTEAFF
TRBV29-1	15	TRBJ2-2	CSVPPAGGGTGELFF
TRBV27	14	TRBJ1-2	CASSSQGAHYGYTF
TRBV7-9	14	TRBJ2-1	CASSFLGGDNEQFF
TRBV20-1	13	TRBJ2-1	CSAPDRVPNEQFF
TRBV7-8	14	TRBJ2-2	CASSLGIFPGELFF
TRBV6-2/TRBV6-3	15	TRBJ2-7	CASSYEAEPTYEQYF
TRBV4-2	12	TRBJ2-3	CASSQDVDTQYF
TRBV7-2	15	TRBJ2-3	CASSLTGSSTDTQYF
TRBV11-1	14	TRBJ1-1	CASSLRRVNTEAFF
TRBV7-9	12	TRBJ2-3	CASSWYTDTQYF
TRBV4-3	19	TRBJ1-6	CASSQDTASQSSYNSPLHF
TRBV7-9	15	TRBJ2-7	CASSPRIGTVDEQYF
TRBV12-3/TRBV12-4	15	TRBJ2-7	CASSLTTGRVYEQYF
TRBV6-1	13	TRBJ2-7	CAGSRTSGNEQYF
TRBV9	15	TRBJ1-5	CASSVDLGNNQPQHF
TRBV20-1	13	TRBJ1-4	CSAREVGGEKLFF
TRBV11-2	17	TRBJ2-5	CASSLDDPWGPEETQYF
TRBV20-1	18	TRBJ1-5	CSAIGTGKEFRLDQPQHF
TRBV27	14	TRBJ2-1	CASSPTRAYNEQFF
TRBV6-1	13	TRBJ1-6	CASKDRVNSPLHF
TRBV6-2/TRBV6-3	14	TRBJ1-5	CASRSGRPNQPQHF
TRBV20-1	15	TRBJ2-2	CSARDRVGNTGELFF
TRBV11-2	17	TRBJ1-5	CASSLEYGRGSNQPQHF
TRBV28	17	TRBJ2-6	CASSSPGGSPGANVLTF
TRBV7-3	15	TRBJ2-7	CASSLMTGRSYEQYF
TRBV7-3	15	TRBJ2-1	CASSLPKSVYNEQFF
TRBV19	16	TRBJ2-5	CASSIRSSGLQETQYF
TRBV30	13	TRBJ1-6	CAWSRNALSPLHF
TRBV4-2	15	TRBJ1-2	CASSQPQGGADGYTF
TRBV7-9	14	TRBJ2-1	CASSLVGTVDEQFF
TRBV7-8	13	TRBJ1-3	CASSLEGGNTIYF
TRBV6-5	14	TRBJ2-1	CASSLGTPYNEQFF